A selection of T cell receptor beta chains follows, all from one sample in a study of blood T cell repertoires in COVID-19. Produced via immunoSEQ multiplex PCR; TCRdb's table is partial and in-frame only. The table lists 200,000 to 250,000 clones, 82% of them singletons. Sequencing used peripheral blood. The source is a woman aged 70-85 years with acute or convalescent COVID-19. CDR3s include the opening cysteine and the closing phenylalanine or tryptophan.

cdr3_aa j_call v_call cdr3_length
CASSQERDTNTEAFF TRBJ1-1 TRBV4-3 15
CASSAGERAEAFF TRBJ1-1 TRBV10-1 13
CASSVGQGALAYEQYF TRBJ2-7 TRBV9 16
CASSPQRGGLETQYF TRBJ2-5 TRBV5-4 15
CASSSGLSNQPQHF TRBJ1-5 TRBV6-5 14
CASSLGQAQVYGYTF TRBJ1-2 TRBV5-1 15
CASSVGQGNNSPLHF TRBJ1-6 TRBV5-1 15
CASSRGHNEKLFF TRBJ1-4 TRBV14 13
CASSLDRGRPLSGNTIYF TRBJ1-3 TRBV3-1/TRBV3-2 18
CASSFSGGYYNEQFF TRBJ2-1 TRBV5-4 15
CASMTGSTGELFF TRBJ2-2 TRBV2 13
CASSLLGGGFEAFF TRBJ1-1 TRBV5-1 14
CASSPGGAGELFF TRBJ2-2 TRBV5-4 13
CASSLTGGSYNEQFF TRBJ2-1 TRBV18 15
CASSQDRNTIYF TRBJ1-3 TRBV7-9 12
CASSLGREQYF TRBJ2-7 TRBV5-6 11
CASSQEYREANYGYTF TRBJ1-2 TRBV4-3 16
CASSATGIGNSPLHF TRBJ1-6 TRBV9 15
CASSLFLQGTRGIQPQHF TRBJ1-5 TRBV5-5 18
CASDDRPNQPQHF TRBJ1-5 TRBV19 13
CATSNGGGGGEKLFF TRBJ1-4 TRBV15 15
CASSPRTGVENTEAFF TRBJ1-1 TRBV6-6 16
CASSLQGVLDGYTF TRBJ1-2 TRBV18 14
CASSDHQGAGYGYTF TRBJ1-2 TRBV2 15
CASSYLGQPPYEQYF TRBJ2-7 TRBV6-5 15
CASSVSGTGDQPQHF TRBJ1-5 TRBV9 15
CATSGTILGEQYF TRBJ2-7 TRBV19 13
CAWSVAGGSSYEQYF TRBJ2-7 TRBV30 15
CASSTPESQPQHF TRBJ1-5 TRBV19 13
CASSSRQGLKLFF TRBJ1-4 TRBV5-5 13
CASRGQGPYEQYF TRBJ2-7 TRBV11-2 13
CASSRGAVSDYGYTF TRBJ1-2 TRBV5-6 15
CASSQLQGRSAFF TRBJ1-1 TRBV3-1/TRBV3-2 13
CASSRRLGVRSPLHF TRBJ1-6 TRBV7-2 15
CASSVSGGPTDTQYF TRBJ2-3 TRBV2 15
CASSPTFYNEQFF TRBJ2-1 TRBV3-1/TRBV3-2 13
CASSYGGVEGNTDTQYF TRBJ2-3 TRBV6-2/TRBV6-3 17
CASSYSIFRENTEAFF TRBJ1-1 TRBV6-5 16
CAISGLAGSSTDTQYF TRBJ2-3 TRBV10-3 16
CASISGPGGTEAFF TRBJ1-1 TRBV10-1 14
CASSREEGTGVGNTIYF TRBJ1-3 TRBV28 17
CASSPLRASTDTQYF TRBJ2-3 TRBV14 15
CASSQWERGGLNEQFF TRBJ2-1 TRBV14 16
CASSRDRGEKLFF TRBJ1-4 TRBV11-1 13
CASSGQTGWRTDTQYF TRBJ2-3 TRBV10-2 16
CASSLATGINQPQHF TRBJ1-5 TRBV5-1 15
CASSSPPGQGRYEQYF TRBJ2-7 TRBV6-5 16
CASSIQMNTEAFF TRBJ1-1 TRBV19 13
CASSQDQGEDEKLFF TRBJ1-4 TRBV4-3 15
CASRGQSQETQYF TRBJ2-5 TRBV21-1 13
CASSLAGRTSARRYEQYF TRBJ2-7 TRBV7-2 18
CASSPKDRTGSYEQYF TRBJ2-7 TRBV4-1 16
CASSLNREETQYF TRBJ2-5 TRBV5-4 13
CASSWRRESSYNEQFF TRBJ2-1 TRBV5-4 16
CASSLSASGVPNEQFF TRBJ2-1 TRBV5-4 16
CATSLLGREGSEAFF TRBJ1-1 TRBV6-5 15
CASSQDEGATYNEQFF TRBJ2-1 TRBV3-1/TRBV3-2 16
CASISPGGLSGNTIYF TRBJ1-3 TRBV6-6 16